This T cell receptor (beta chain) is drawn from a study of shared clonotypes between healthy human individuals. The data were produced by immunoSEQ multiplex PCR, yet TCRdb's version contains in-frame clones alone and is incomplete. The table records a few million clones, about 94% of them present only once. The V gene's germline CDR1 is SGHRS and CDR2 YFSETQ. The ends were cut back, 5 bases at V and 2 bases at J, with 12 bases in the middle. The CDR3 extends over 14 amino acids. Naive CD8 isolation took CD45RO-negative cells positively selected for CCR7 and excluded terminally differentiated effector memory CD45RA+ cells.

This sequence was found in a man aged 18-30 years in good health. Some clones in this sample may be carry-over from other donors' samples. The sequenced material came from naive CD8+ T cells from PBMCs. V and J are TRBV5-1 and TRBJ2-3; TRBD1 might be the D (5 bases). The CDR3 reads CASRSSGITDTQYF. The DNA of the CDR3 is TGCGCCAGCAGGAGTTCAGGGATCACAGATACGCAGTATTTT. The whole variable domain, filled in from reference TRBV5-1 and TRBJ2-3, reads KAGVTQTPRYLIKTRGQQVTLSCSPISGHRSVSWYQQTPGQGLQFLFEYFSETQRNKGNFPGRFSGRQFSNSRSEMNVSTLELGDSALYLCASRSSGITDTQYFGPGTRLTVL.